The 31 T cell receptor beta chains in this list originate from one sample, sequenced in a study of metastatic and nonmetastatic thyroid tumors. TCRdb re-analyzed the PCR reads using MiXCR. The table has around 16,000 clones, roughly 27% seen once. Each patient came to thyroid surgery without any prior treatment (of any kind). The source material was adjacent normal tissue. These receptors originate from a female donor with papillary thyroid cancer or a benign thyroid nodule (not recorded which). Some clones in this sample may be carry-over from other donors' samples.

This clone occurred a few times. The chain recombines TRBV27 with TRBJ2-7; 11 bases line up with TRBD1. Germline CDR1 and CDR2: MNHEY and SMNVEV (reference sequence). Trimming cost V 10 bases and J 4 bases; bases outside gene matches: 18. The CDR3 covers 17 residues. This chain's CDR3 is CATLGQGGAGGLYEQYF. The CDR3 DNA sequence: TGTGCCACCCTGGGACAGGGGGGGGCGGGAGGGCTTTACGAGCAGTACTTC.

This clone qualifies as large (0.1 to 1%). The chain carries TRBV10-3 and TRBJ2-7; D gene uncertain. From germline, CDR1 is ENHRY and CDR2 SYGVKD. The V and J ends lost 4 bases and 3 bases respectively, with 10 bases between them. The CDR3 covers 13 residues. CDR3 nucleotides: TGTGCCATCAGTGGGACGGGCCTCTACGAGCAGTACTTC. Translating it yields CAISGTGLYEQYF.

This clone came up once. The chain links TRBV5-4 to TRBJ2-7; TRBD1 matches 9 bases. The germline CDR1 and CDR2 sequences are SGHNT and YYREEE (reference sequence). This CDR3 has 15 residues. Unmatched junction bases numbered 8, after V lost 4 bases and J lost 3 bases. CDR3 sequence: CASSLTGTGFYEQYF. CDR3 nucleotides: TGTGCCAGCAGCCTGACCGGGACAGGGTTCTACGAGCAGTACTTC.

The chain carries TRBV20-1 and TRBJ2-3, with 10 bases that match TRBD1. CDR3 size: 17 residues. Per the germline V gene, CDR1 is DFQATT and CDR2 is SNEGSKA (reference sequence). Trimming cost V 0 bases and J 2 bases; bases outside gene matches: 8. The DNA of the CDR3 is TGCAGTGCTAGAGATCCCTGGACAGGGGGTACCACAGATACGCAGTATTTT. It translates to CSARDPWTGGTTDTQYF.

The chain recombines TRBV7-8 with TRBJ1-1; 7 bases match TRBD1. The CDR3 totals 13 residues. Germline CDR1 and CDR2: SGHVS and FQNEAQ. Trimming took 10 bases from V and 11 from J; bases not matched to a gene: 16. The CDR3 nucleotides read TGTGCCACCAACGGACAGGCGGATCTTGAGGCTTTCTTT. It codes for CATNGQADLEAFF.

This clone was seen a few times. V and J are TRBV6-2 or TRBV6-3 and TRBJ2-1; 7 bases fit TRBD2. The CDR3 sequence is 15 residues long. V was pared by 0 bases and J by 7 bases, with 6 bases of the junction left unmatched. Per germline, CDR1 MNHEY and CDR2 SVGEGT. CDR3 sequence reads: CASSYSGGRRNEQFF. The CDR3 nucleotides read TGTGCCAGCAGTTACTCCGGCGGGAGAAGGAATGAGCAGTTCTTC.

This clone was seen only a few times. V and J are TRBV6-4 and TRBJ1-1; D ambiguous. V was clipped by 6 bases and J by 4 bases, with 21 bases between them. The CDR3 is 16 amino acids. Germline V CDR1 and CDR2: MRHNA, SNTAGT. DNA of the CDR3: TGTGCCAGCAGCAAAGAGAGATTAGGACTGGGCACTGAAGCTTTCTTT. It encodes CASSKERLGLGTEAFF.

A few counts support this clone. The chain uses TRBV6-1 and TRBJ1-6; the match to TRBD1 covers 7 bases. The ends lost 6 bases at V and 4 bases at J; junction bases unmatched: 9. Germline assignment: CDR1 MNHNS and CDR2 SASEGT. The CDR3 covers 16 residues. The CDR3 loop reads CASSQFGTAYNSPLHF. The CDR3 nucleotides read TGTGCCAGCAGCCAATTCGGGACAGCATATAATTCACCCCTCCACTTT.

This clone was detected a few times. The chain is built from TRBV7-8 and TRBJ2-7; D may be TRBD1 or TRBD2 (5 bases each). The V gene's germline CDR1 is SGHVS and CDR2 FQNEAQ. CDR3 length: 15 residues. Deletions cut 3 bases from V and 0 bases from J, with 12 bases between. CDR3 sequence: CASSFYGTTSYEQYF. CDR3 bases: TGTGCCAGCAGCTTTTACGGGACCACCTCCTACGAGCAGTACTTC. Full variable domain (outside the CDR3, taken from reference TRBV7-8 and TRBJ2-7): GAGVSQSPRYKVAKRGQDVALRCDPISGHVSLFWYQQALGQGPEFLTYFQNEAQLDKSGLPSDRFFAERPEGSVSTLKIQRTQQEDSAVYLCASSFYGTTSYEQYFGPGTRLTVT.

For this clone: In the same sample, other DNA sequences code for this CDR3. This chain connects TRBV20-1 to TRBJ1-1; 8 bases fit TRBD1. V was clipped by 3 bases and J by 1 base; unmatched bases: 4. Germline V gene sequence: CDR1 DFQATT, CDR2 SNEGSKA (reference sequence). CDR3 size: 14 residues. CDR3 DNA sequence: TGCAGTGCTAGGCCGGGACAGGCGAACACTGAAGCTTTCTTT. It yields the protein CSARPGQANTEAFF.

This clone is medium-sized. This rearrangement joins TRBV4-2 to TRBJ2-5, with 10 bases that match TRBD2. The CDR3 length is 17 residues. Germline CDR1 is LGHNA and CDR2 is YNFKEQ. The junction had 12 bases not matched to a gene; V was cut back by 3 bases and J by 5 bases. The CDR3 loop reads CASSHHQSSGGPETQYF. CDR3 in DNA: TGTGCCAGCAGCCATCACCAAAGTAGCGGGGGGCCGGAGACCCAGTACTTC.

This clone came up a few times. The rearrangement links TRBV6-1 to TRBJ1-5, with 8 bases aligning to TRBD1. The CDR3 length is 14 residues. In germline, CDR1 is MNHNS, CDR2 SASEGT. Trimming took 6 bases from V and 5 from J; bases not matched to a gene: 6. CDR3 sequence: CASRDGQGYQPQHF. CDR3 coding DNA: TGTGCCAGCAGGGACGGACAGGGATATCAGCCCCAGCATTTT.

By share, this clone counts as large. The chain carries TRBV6-4 and TRBJ2-1, with D possibly being TRBD2 (5 bases). The CDR3 covers 15 residues. CDR1 MRHNA and CDR2 SNTAGT come from the germline V gene. The ends were cut back, 3 bases at V and 0 bases at J, with 9 bases in the middle. The CDR3 DNA is TGTGCCAGCAGTGAAGATGGAGGCTCCTACAATGAGCAGTTCTTC. Residues: CASSEDGGSYNEQFF.

This clone was seen at least ten times. The V gene is TRBV20-1, the J gene TRBJ1-1, with a tentative D call TRBD1 (6 bases). The CDR3 runs 14 residues. Germline CDR1 is DFQATT and CDR2 is SNEGSKA (reference sequence). Between the trimmed V and J ends, which lost 5 bases and 3 bases, there was a span of 16 bases. As DNA, the CDR3 is TGCAGTGCTGAATCGCAGGACAGACACACTGAAGCTTTCTTT. This sequence encodes CSAESQDRHTEAFF.

The chain carries TRBV12-3 or TRBV12-4 and TRBJ1-1; a weak D match, TRBD1 (6 bases). This CDR3 region has 14 residues. V was cut by 6 bases and J by 1 base, with 12 bases left in between. CDR3 loop: CASRRDTTNTEAFF. CDR3 bases: TGTGCCAGCAGGAGGGACACCACGAACACTGAAGCTTTCTTT.

About this clone: Sequence at one end of the junction differs from germline and may be a read error. This chain joins TRBV12-3 or TRBV12-4 and TRBJ2-7; D not certain. CDR3 length equals 12 residues. DNA of the CDR3: TGTGGCAGCAGTTTTGGGCCGCGAGACCAGTACTTC. Translation gives CGSSFGPRDQYF.

The rearrangement joins TRBV11-2 to TRBJ2-7, with TRBD2 as a possible D gene (6 bases). Per germline, CDR1 SGHAT and CDR2 FQNNGV. The CDR3 is made up of 14 amino acids. Between the trimmed V and J ends, which lost 5 bases and 0 bases, there was a span of 11 bases. The CDR3 loop reads CASSAGTSSYEQYF. CDR3 nucleotide sequence: TGTGCCAGCAGCGCGGGGACTTCCTCCTACGAGCAGTACTTC.

This clone came up a few times. The chain couples TRBV7-8 to TRBJ2-7; perhaps TRBD2 as D (6 bases). V dropped 5 bases and J dropped 5 bases, with 16 bases sitting between them. CDR1 SGHVS and CDR2 FQNEAQ come from the germline V gene. This CDR3 region has 14 residues. CDR3 sequence (DNA): TGTGCCAGCAGCCTCGGGGGAGAAGGCAACGAGCAGTACTTC. Translated: CASSLGGEGNEQYF.

This clone appeared a few times. The chain couples TRBV20-1 to TRBJ2-1; the D gene is possibly TRBD2 (6 bases). The germline CDR1 and CDR2 sequences are DFQATT and SNEGSKA (reference sequence). The CDR3 consists of 12 residues. The germline V and J ends were trimmed by 0 bases and 12 bases, with 12 bases remaining between them. The CDR3 loop reads CSARDPGVRQFF. The CDR3 DNA is TGCAGTGCTAGAGATCCGGGGGTTCGGCAGTTCTTC.

The sample holds a few counts of this clone. V is TRBV4-1 and J is TRBJ1-4; tentatively, D is TRBD1 (5 bases). CDR1 is MGHRA, CDR2 YSYEKL, per germline. The CDR3 loop spans 17 amino acids. The V end lost 7 bases, the J end lost 7 bases, and 25 bases lay between the germline ends. This chain's CDR3 is CASTLIEVGAGSEKLFF. The CDR3 DNA sequence: TGCGCCAGCACCCTTATAGAGGTTGGGGCTGGGAGTGAAAAACTGTTTTTT.

V gene TRBV7-2 combines with J gene TRBJ1-3; the D gene is possibly TRBD1 (6 bases). V lost 1 base and J lost 4, with 8 bases in between. Germline V lookup: CDR1 SGHTA, CDR2 FQGNSA. The CDR3 loop spans 14 amino acids. The CDR3: CASSLVGTGNTIYF. The CDR3 DNA follows: TGTGCCAGCAGCTTAGTTGGGACAGGAAACACCATATATTTT.

The V gene is TRBV5-1, the J gene TRBJ1-2; D ambiguous. The CDR3 runs to 11 residues. V gave up 6 bases and J gave up 4 bases, with 7 bases separating them. Germline CDR1 reads SGHRS; CDR2 reads YFSETQ. CDR3 coding DNA: TGCGCCAGCACCAGCGGCTATGGCTACACCTTC. Amino acid sequence: CASTSGYGYTF.

The chain links TRBV12-3 or TRBV12-4 to TRBJ1-1; TRBD1 aligns across 8 bases. The junction had 8 bases not matched to a gene; V was cut back by 5 bases and J by 0 bases. This CDR3 comprises 16 residues. DNA of the CDR3: TGTGCCAGCAGTCCAGGGACAGGAGGGATGAACACTGAAGCTTTCTTT. It is translated as CASSPGTGGMNTEAFF.

In this sample, this clone turned up many times. The rearrangement joins TRBV15 to TRBJ2-7; 8 bases agree with TRBD2. Germline values: CDR1 LNHNV, CDR2 YYDKDF (reference sequence). The CDR3 has 15 residues. Unmatched junction bases numbered 8, after V lost 1 base and J lost 6 bases. CDR3 amino acids: CATSRVGAGGGEQYF. DNA for the CDR3: TGTGCCACCAGCAGAGTGGGGGCGGGAGGAGGCGAGCAGTACTTC.

Ten or more counts support this clone. The chain links TRBV6-6 to TRBJ1-5, with TRBD1 matching over 8 bases. This CDR3 comprises 18 residues. Germline V gives CDR1 MNHNY, CDR2 SVGAGI (reference sequence). The J segment lost 2 bases and the V segment lost 6 bases, leaving 15 bases of the junction unmatched. In nucleotides, the CDR3 is TGTGCCAGCAGCCCCGGGACAGGTAATTTTCAGGGCAATCAGCCCCAGCATTTT. Translated, it gives CASSPGTGNFQGNQPQHF.

Regarding this clone: A much more abundant neighbour one base away suggests this may be a read error. As DNA, the CDR3 is TGTGCCAGCAGTGAAAGGTCGCTAGCTGTGAAGACCCAGTACTTC. This gives the protein CASSERSLAVKTQYF. J is TRBJ2-5 and V is TRBV2; D may be TRBD2 (5 bases). Germline values: CDR1 SNHLY, CDR2 FYNNEI. This CDR3 spans 15 amino acids. V was trimmed by 2 bases and J by 6 bases, leaving 16 bases between them.

By its share, this clone is large. The genes are TRBV28 and TRBJ2-7, with D hard to call. The CDR3 covers 14 residues. Between the trimmed V and J ends, which lost 6 bases and 0 bases, there was a span of 12 bases. Germline V gives CDR1 MDHEN, CDR2 SYDVKM. The DNA of the CDR3 is TGTGCCAGCAGCCCTACGATGACCTCCTACGAGCAGTACTTC. Its translation is CASSPTMTSYEQYF.

This clone was found a few times. The chain links TRBV12-3 or TRBV12-4 to TRBJ2-2; a weak D match, TRBD1 (5 bases). The CDR3 extends over 16 amino acids. V dropped 6 bases and J dropped 3 bases, with 17 bases sitting between them. CDR3 coding DNA: TGTGCCAGCAGCCCAGACAAGGGGCACCACACCGGGGAGCTGTTTTTT. Its protein product is CASSPDKGHHTGELFF.

This clone was observed a few times. The chain couples TRBV19 to TRBJ1-4, with D possibly matching TRBD1 (5 bases). This CDR3 contains 14 residues. V was pared by 7 bases and J by 10 bases, with 19 bases between. Germline CDR1 is LNHDA and CDR2 is SQIVND (reference sequence). CDR3 amino acids: CASTPEQDYRKLFF. The CDR3 DNA is TGTGCCAGTACTCCGGAACAGGACTACCGAAAACTGTTTTTT.

V usage is TRBV6-1 and J usage is TRBJ2-1; no clear D gene. The CDR3 spans 12 residues. V lost 7 bases, J lost 9 bases, and 13 bases lay in between. CDR1 is MNHNS and CDR2 is SASEGT in the germline V gene. The CDR3 nucleotides are TGTGCCAGCACCGGGTTTAGTACTGAGCAGTTCTTC. This sequence encodes CASTGFSTEQFF.

This clone is termed medium-sized. V gene TRBV6-2 or TRBV6-3 combines with J gene TRBJ2-1; unclear D gene. Between the trimmed V and J ends, which lost 6 bases and 4 bases, there was a span of 7 bases. The CDR3 is 12 amino acids. Germline CDR1 MNHEY, CDR2 SVGEGT. DNA for the CDR3: TGTGCCAGCAGCCATCCTTACAATGAGCAGTTCTTC. Residues: CASSHPYNEQFF.